This T cell receptor beta chain was sequenced during a study of control samples from healthy donors and cancer patients. Germline values: CDR1 WNHNN, CDR2 SYGVQD (reference sequence). The CDR3 is 13 amino acids. V was pared by 8 bases and J by 4 bases, with 4 bases of the junction left unmatched. TCRdb's table, derived via immunoSEQ multiplex PCR, lists solely in-frame clones and lacks some. The sample gives approximately 100,000 clones, about 85% of which show up once; roughly 2.1% is in the top ten. Source material: blood. The chain is built from TRBV10-1 and TRBJ2-7; 11 bases match TRBD2. The clonotype originates from a woman between 40 and 50 years old in good health. The CDR3 loop reads CASSGLAGYEQYF. The CDR3 nucleotides read TGCGCCAGCTCAGGACTAGCGGGTTACGAGCAGTACTTC.